This TCR beta chain was observed in a study of technical replicates of blood from a few donors. Sequencing used immunoSEQ multiplex PCR; TCRdb keeps in-frame clones, though not all of them. The sample has some 12,000 clones; roughly 93% are singletons. This CDR3 spans 16 amino acids. Unmatched junction bases numbered 10, after V lost 2 bases and J lost 8 bases. CDR1 and CDR2 (germline): MNHEY, SVGAGI. Specimen: PBMCs. This receptor was identified in a human donor in good health. This chain links TRBV6-5 with TRBJ2-4; 9 bases agree with TRBD1. CDR3 region: CASSYGTGLGWDIQYF. DNA for the CDR3: TGTGCCAGCAGTTACGGGACAGGGCTAGGTTGGGACATTCAGTACTTC.